The clone carrying this T cell receptor (beta chain) was counted a few times. As yet, its antigen is unknown. The junction shows a germline mismatch at one end, possibly a read error. These data originate in a study of Graves' ophthalmopathy and Graves' hyperthyroidism. Study details: Prior to any treatment, peripheral blood was collected at the time of initial diagnosis.

For repertoire sequencing, the TCR beta CDR3 regions were amplified from RNA transcripts. The first-round RT-PCR employed HTBI primers together with the Qiagen OneStep RT-PCR kit. A multiplex PCR was then performed as the second round. MiXCR, applied by TCRdb to the multiplex PCR reads, yields one record per CDR3 protein. The sample comprises 740,000 or so distinct CDR3 sequences, about 44% of which are singletons, and 44% rests with the top ten. Fresh peripheral blood (about 9 ml) yielded the PBMCs. Whole-study findings and limits: Also, most clonotypes expanded in the thyroid above 0.001 frequency appeared in blood.

The TCR comes from an adult man with Graves' ophthalmopathy. Material for sequencing was peripheral blood.

CDR3 nucleotide sequence: TGTGCCAGCAGTTCGACAGGGGACTACTCTGGGGCCAACGTCCTGACTTTC. Translating gives CASSSTGDYSGANVLTF. The rearrangement links TRBV5-1 to TRBJ2-6; tentatively, D is TRBD1 (8 bases). The CDR3 length is 17 residues. Looked up from germline, CDR1 is SGHRS and CDR2 is YFSETQ.